The 30 T cell receptor beta chains below come from one sample, sequenced in a study of blood T cell repertoires in COVID-19. The assay was immunoSEQ multiplex PCR, and TCRdb's table has in-frame clones only and misses some. The sample yields around 360,000 clones, about 89% seen once. Material for sequencing was PBMCs or T cells enriched from blood (not recorded which). These receptors originate from a man in his forties in a cohort exposed to, infected with or recovered from COVID-19 (not recorded which).

This clone turned up a few times. The rearrangement joins TRBV10-3 to TRBJ1-2; D is possibly TRBD1 (5 bases). CDR3 length: 15 residues. Per germline, CDR1 ENHRY and CDR2 SYGVKD. The V end was cut by 4 bases, the J end by 6 bases, with 18 bases between. The CDR3 is CAISVGGGTFHGYTF. CDR3 nucleotide sequence: TGTGCCATCAGTGTCGGGGGGGGTACCTTCCATGGCTACACCTTC.

CDR3 bases: TGTGCCAGCAGTTTGTCTCTGGATACGCAGTATTTT. Translating it yields CASSLSLDTQYF. The chain couples TRBV6-1 to TRBJ2-3; D is ambiguous. In germline, CDR1 is MNHNS, CDR2 SASEGT. The CDR3 has 12 amino acids. Trimming cost V 5 bases and J 6 bases, with 9 bases left between them.

The genes are TRBV29-1 and TRBJ2-5; 11 bases fit TRBD1. Germline assignment: CDR1 SQVTM and CDR2 ANQGSEA. The CDR3 contains 14 residues. With 8 bases clipped from V and 3 bases from J, the junction kept 8 bases outside the gene matches. CDR3 DNA: TGCAGCATGGGACAGGGGGGGCCCAAAGAGACCCAGTACTTC. Translated, it gives CSMGQGGPKETQYF.

The sample holds a few counts of this clone. The chain uses TRBV14 and TRBJ2-7; 10 nucleotides agree with TRBD2. This CDR3 region has 15 residues. Germline V CDR1 and CDR2: SGHDN, FVKESK. The V gene end was trimmed by 4 bases and the J gene end by 9 bases; junction bases not matched to a gene: 12. For the CDR3, the DNA is TGTGCCAGCAGCCTAAGAACCGGGACTAGCGAAGGGCAGTACTTC. Its translation: CASSLRTGTSEGQYF.

A few counts support this clone. The genes are TRBV5-5 and TRBJ2-7, with D perhaps matching TRBD2 (6 bases). There are 14 residues in the CDR3. The V end was cut by 5 bases, the J end by 4 bases, with 16 bases between. Looked up from germline, CDR1 is SGHKS and CDR2 is YYEKEE (reference sequence). The CDR3 DNA follows: TGTGCCAGCAGTTTGACTAGTATTGGATACGAGCAGTACTTC. It encodes CASSLTSIGYEQYF. Based on the CDR3 plus reference TRBV5-5 and TRBJ2-7, the full variable domain is DAGVTQSPTHLIKTRGQQVTLRCSPISGHKSVSWYQQVLGQGPQFIFQYYEKEERGRGNFPDRFSARQFPNYSSELNVNALLLGDSALYLCASSLTSIGYEQYFGPGTRLTVT.

A few counts support this clone. This chain links TRBV6-4 with TRBJ1-1; TRBD1 matches at 7 bases. V shed 6 bases, J shed 6 bases, and the junction held 10 bases outside the gene matches. Germline V gene sequence: CDR1 MRHNA, CDR2 SNTAGT. The CDR3 covers 14 residues. CDR3 nucleotides: TGTGCCAGCAGGGCCGGGACAGAGACTTCTGAAGCTTTCTTT. This translates into CASRAGTETSEAFF.

The chain links TRBV24-1 to TRBJ2-1, with 10 bases aligning to TRBD2. J lost 3 bases, V lost 6 bases, and 7 bases had no gene match. This CDR3 has 16 residues. Germline CDR1 reads KGHDR; CDR2 reads SFDVKD. CDR3 loop: CATSRLAGADYNEQFF. The CDR3 coding sequence is TGTGCCACCAGTCGTCTAGCGGGAGCGGACTACAATGAGCAGTTCTTC.

The V and J genes are TRBV7-9 and TRBJ1-1, with 9 bases identical to TRBD1. The CDR3 has 14 residues. V gave up 7 bases and J gave up 8 bases; unmatched junction bases: 11. Germline V gene sequence: CDR1 SEHNR, CDR2 FQNEAQ (reference sequence). For the CDR3, the DNA is TGTGCCAGCAAAAAAACAGGGGGCGCGGGGGAAGCTTTCTTT. The encoded protein is CASKKTGGAGEAFF.

V is TRBV21-1 and J is TRBJ2-5; the table's D gene call, TRBD2, was not cross checked with the DNA. TRBV21-1 is a known pseudogene. This CDR3 region has 16 residues. The CDR3 spells CASSKGTGASAETQYF. As DNA, the CDR3 is TGTGCCAGCAGCAAAGGTACGGGAGCTTCCGCGGAGACCCAGTACTTC.

The V and J genes are TRBV6-2 or TRBV6-3 and TRBJ2-7; 9 bases align to TRBD1. The germline gives CDR1 MNHEY, CDR2 SVGEGT. V gave up 5 bases and J gave up 5 bases; unmatched junction bases: 10. The CDR3 has 15 residues. The CDR3 DNA reads TGTGCCAGCAGTCCAATCCTGACAGGGGGTGACGAGCAGTACTTC. This codes for CASSPILTGGDEQYF.

The genes are TRBV5-1 and TRBJ2-1, with unresolved D. Per germline, CDR1 SGHRS and CDR2 YFSETQ. The CDR3 runs to 17 residues. Trimming took off 4 bases at V and 2 bases at J, with 19 bases between the two ends. The CDR3 is CASSTAVTANPYNEQFF. In DNA form, the CDR3 reads TGCGCCAGCAGCACGGCGGTGACCGCCAATCCCTACAATGAGCAGTTCTTC. The whole variable domain, filled in from reference TRBV5-1 and TRBJ2-1, reads KAGVTQTPRYLIKTRGQQVTLSCSPISGHRSVSWYQQTPGQGLQFLFEYFSETQRNKGNFPGRFSGRQFSNSRSEMNVSTLELGDSALYLCASSTAVTANPYNEQFFGPGTRLTVL.

In DNA form, the CDR3 reads TGTGCCAGCAGTGCATACCCGACAGGGGGGAACACTGAAGCTTTCTTT. Translation: CASSAYPTGGNTEAFF. This chain uses TRBV6-1 with TRBJ1-1; 9 nucleotides agree with TRBD1. J lost 1 base, V lost 4 bases, and 7 bases had no gene match. CDR3 length: 16 amino acids. Germline values: CDR1 MNHNS, CDR2 SASEGT.

The V and J genes are TRBV9 and TRBJ2-7; a possible D gene is TRBD1 (5 bases). CDR1 SGDLS and CDR2 YYNGEE come from the germline V gene. V was cut by 0 bases and J by 0 bases, with 7 bases left in between. There are 14 residues in the CDR3. The CDR3 nucleotides read TGTGCCAGCAGCGTAGGACAGAGCTCCTACGAGCAGTACTTC. This gives the protein CASSVGQSSYEQYF.

The J gene is TRBJ2-7, the V gene TRBV19; 9 bases are a match to TRBD1. Germline V gene sequence: CDR1 LNHDA, CDR2 SQIVND (reference sequence). Unmatched junction bases numbered 9, after V lost 10 bases and J lost 5 bases. The CDR3 totals 13 residues. CDR3 DNA: TGTGCCACTAAGGACAGGGGAAATAACGAGCAGTACTTC. Its translation is CATKDRGNNEQYF.

J is TRBJ2-3 and V is TRBV3-1 (or the pseudogene TRBV3-2); 7 nucleotides line up with TRBD1. The germline V gene encodes CDR1 LGHDT and CDR2 YNNKEL (reference sequence). With 0 bases clipped from V and 5 bases from J, the junction kept 5 bases outside the gene matches. The CDR3 is made up of 15 amino acids. The CDR3: CASSQDSGGVDTQYF. The CDR3 DNA sequence: TGTGCCAGCAGCCAAGATTCAGGGGGAGTAGATACGCAGTATTTT.

V and J are TRBV11-2 and TRBJ2-7, with TRBD2 identical over 9 bases. V lost 5 bases, J lost 5 bases, and 7 bases stayed unmatched. In germline, CDR1 is SGHAT, CDR2 FQNNGV. The CDR3 totals 14 residues. The CDR3 bases are TGTGCCAGCAGCATTAGCGGGAGCCCCAACGAGCAGTACTTC. It translates to CASSISGSPNEQYF.

The V gene is TRBV5-1, the J gene TRBJ2-7, with 8 bases fitting TRBD1. The V gene end was trimmed by 0 bases and the J gene end by 1 base; junction bases not matched to a gene: 9. The germline V gene encodes CDR1 SGHRS and CDR2 YFSETQ. The CDR3 is made up of 17 amino acids. CDR3 loop: CASSLASPDRVSYEQYF. CDR3 sequence (DNA): TGCGCCAGCAGCTTGGCCTCTCCGGACAGGGTATCCTACGAGCAGTACTTC. The full variable domain, rest sourced from reference TRBV5-1 and TRBJ2-7, is KAGVTQTPRYLIKTRGQQVTLSCSPISGHRSVSWYQQTPGQGLQFLFEYFSETQRNKGNFPGRFSGRQFSNSRSEMNVSTLELGDSALYLCASSLASPDRVSYEQYFGPGTRLTVT.

The rearrangement uses TRBV4-1 and TRBJ1-3; D might be TRBD1 (5 bases). Trimming left V 8 bases short and J 4 bases short, with 15 bases between. Germline CDR1 reads MGHRA; CDR2 reads YSYEKL. There are 14 residues in the CDR3. CDR3 DNA: TGCGCCAGCGGAGCGACAGCCTCGGGAAACACCATATATTTT. This sequence encodes CASGATASGNTIYF.

This clone was picked up a small number of times. The same CDR3 can be traced to other DNA sequences in this sample. The chain links TRBV5-1 to TRBJ1-1, with 7 bases identical to TRBD1. Germline lookup yields CDR1 SGHRS and CDR2 YFSETQ. The length of the CDR3 is 14 residues. With V trimmed by 2 bases and J by 1 base, 2 bases remained unmatched. The CDR3 spells CASSLQGTNTEAFF. Here the CDR3 DNA reads TGCGCCAGCAGCTTACAGGGGACGAACACTGAAGCTTTCTTT. The variable domain in full, with the rest retrieved from reference TRBV5-1 and TRBJ1-1, is KAGVTQTPRYLIKTRGQQVTLSCSPISGHRSVSWYQQTPGQGLQFLFEYFSETQRNKGNFPGRFSGRQFSNSRSEMNVSTLELGDSALYLCASSLQGTNTEAFFGQGTRLTVV.

This rearrangement joins TRBV18 to TRBJ2-1, with 9 bases fitting TRBD2. Germline loops: CDR1 KGHSH, CDR2 LQKENI. This CDR3 contains 17 residues. Germline trimming cut 1 base from V and 0 bases from J; bases unmatched to any gene: 4. CDR3: CASSPLTSGSSYNEQFF. In DNA form, the CDR3 reads TGTGCCAGCTCACCACTAACTAGCGGGTCCTCCTACAATGAGCAGTTCTTC.

The rearrangement uses TRBV7-9 and TRBJ2-2; possible D gene TRBD2, 5 bases. The V and J ends lost 5 bases and 3 bases respectively, with 19 bases between them. Per germline, CDR1 SEHNR and CDR2 FQNEAQ (reference sequence). This CDR3 contains 17 residues. The CDR3 protein is CASSPRLFRGYTGELFF. CDR3 nucleotides: TGTGCCAGCAGCCCTCGACTCTTCCGAGGGTACACCGGGGAGCTGTTTTTT.

This chain links TRBV5-4 with TRBJ2-1; the match to TRBD2 covers 14 bases. Germline V gene lookup returns CDR1 SGHNT and CDR2 YYREEE (reference sequence). The J segment lost 7 bases and the V segment lost 3 bases, leaving 0 bases of the junction unmatched. The CDR3 covers 14 residues. This CDR3 is CASSWTSGRNEQFF. CDR3 bases: TGTGCCAGCAGCTGGACTAGCGGGAGGAATGAGCAGTTCTTC.

This sequence joins TRBV19 and TRBJ2-1; 9 positions match TRBD2. The length of the CDR3 is 17 residues. Germline V gene lookup returns CDR1 LNHDA and CDR2 SQIVND (reference sequence). With V trimmed by 5 bases and J by 1 base, 9 bases remained unmatched. The CDR3 sequence is CASSSGLARASYNEQFF. DNA of the CDR3: TGTGCCAGTAGTTCCGGACTAGCGAGGGCTTCCTACAATGAGCAGTTCTTC.

This rearrangement joins TRBV3-1 (or the pseudogene TRBV3-2) to TRBJ1-5; TRBD1 might be the D (5 bases). There are 15 residues in the CDR3. V was trimmed by 4 bases and J by 0 bases, leaving 10 bases between them. Germline V gives CDR1 LGHDT, CDR2 YNNKEL (reference sequence). CDR3 sequence reads: CASSPYRSSNQPQHF. The CDR3 DNA follows: TGTGCCAGCAGCCCTTACAGGAGTAGCAATCAGCCCCAGCATTTT.

The V gene is TRBV5-1, the J gene TRBJ2-1, with 8 nucleotides matching TRBD2. J gave up 0 bases and V 7 bases, and 15 bases lay outside the gene matches. Germline V CDR1 and CDR2: SGHRS, YFSETQ. The CDR3 extends over 18 amino acids. CDR3 loop: CASLASGGLRDSYNEQFF. CDR3 nucleotides: TGCGCCAGCCTTGCGAGCGGGGGCCTGAGGGACTCCTACAATGAGCAGTTCTTC.

V is TRBV10-3 and J is TRBJ1-2, with a weak D call TRBD1 (5 bases). Looked up from germline, CDR1 is ENHRY and CDR2 is SYGVKD. V was pared by 6 bases and J by 5 bases, with 10 bases between. The CDR3 length is 12 residues. Written as DNA, the CDR3 is TGTGCCATCAGATCGGGACTTTATGGCTACACCTTC. It codes for CAIRSGLYGYTF.

This chain connects TRBV7-2 to TRBJ1-3, with D possibly TRBD1 on 5 matching bases. The CDR3 runs 16 residues. Trimming cost V 0 bases and J 2 bases, with 11 bases left between them. Germline V lookup: CDR1 SGHTA, CDR2 FQGNSA. Here the CDR3 DNA reads TGTGCCAGCAGCTTAGCGCTGGCAGGGACTGGAAACACCATATATTTT. This translates into CASSLALAGTGNTIYF.

J is TRBJ1-4 and V is TRBV7-2; no definite D call. The CDR3 runs 14 residues. Germline values: CDR1 SGHTA, CDR2 FQGNSA. V shed 5 bases and J shed 3 bases, with 10 bases lying between them. This CDR3 reads CASSPREANEKLFF. The CDR3 nucleotides are TGTGCCAGCAGCCCCCGGGAGGCTAATGAAAAACTGTTTTTT. Looking up the rest from reference TRBV7-2 and TRBJ1-4 gives the full variable domain: GAGVSQSPSNKVTEKGKDVELRCDPISGHTALYWYRQSLGQGLEFLIYFQGNSAPDKSGLPSDRFSAERTGGSVSTLTIQRTQQEDSAVYLCASSPREANEKLFFGSGTQLSVL.

The rearrangement joins TRBV6-5 to TRBJ1-2; TRBD1 might be the D (6 bases). The CDR3 is 14 amino acids. From germline, CDR1 is MNHEY and CDR2 SVGAGI. Trimming removed 0 bases at V and 4 bases at J, with 9 bases between. The DNA of the CDR3 is TGTGCCAGCAGTTACTCGAAAGGGGGCTATGGCTACACCTTC. Its protein product is CASSYSKGGYGYTF.

V and J are TRBV10-3 and TRBJ1-5; no reliable D call. The CDR3 is 16 residues long. Deletions cut 2 bases from V and 2 bases from J, with 13 bases between. Germline CDR1 reads ENHRY; CDR2 reads SYGVKD. For the CDR3, the DNA is TGTGCCATCAGTGAGGGAGCCGACCGGGGCAATCAGCCCCAGCATTTT. It specifies CAISEGADRGNQPQHF.